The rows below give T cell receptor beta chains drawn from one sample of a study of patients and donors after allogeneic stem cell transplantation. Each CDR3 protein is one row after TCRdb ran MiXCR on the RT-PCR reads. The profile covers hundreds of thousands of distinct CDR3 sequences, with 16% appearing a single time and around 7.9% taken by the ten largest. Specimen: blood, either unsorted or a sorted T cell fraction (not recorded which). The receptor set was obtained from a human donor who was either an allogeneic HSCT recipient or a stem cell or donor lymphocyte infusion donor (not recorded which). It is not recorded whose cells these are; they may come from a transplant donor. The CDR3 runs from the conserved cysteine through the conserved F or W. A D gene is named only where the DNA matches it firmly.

cdr3_aa: CASSLGLAGARYRNEQYF
d_call: TRBD2
v_call: TRBV13

cdr3_aa: CASSPPWVSDTQYF
d_call: NA
v_call: TRBV7-8

cdr3_aa: CASRFGGASSNTGELFF
d_call: TRBD2
v_call: TRBV7-9

cdr3_aa: CASSLRTDTGELFF
d_call: NA
v_call: TRBV12-3/TRBV12-4

cdr3_aa: CSAEAGTSYNEQFF
d_call: NA
v_call: TRBV29-1

cdr3_aa: CASSLTPTYEQYF
d_call: NA
v_call: TRBV12-3/TRBV12-4

cdr3_aa: CASSSGGARETQYF
d_call: NA
v_call: TRBV7-9

cdr3_aa: CSVDAGLTDTQYF
d_call: NA
v_call: TRBV29-1

cdr3_aa: CASRESNSGPNEQFF
d_call: NA
v_call: TRBV6-2/TRBV6-3

cdr3_aa: CASSKGASGPSTDTQYF
d_call: NA
v_call: TRBV21-1

cdr3_aa: CSAPVASGRETQYF
d_call: TRBD2
v_call: TRBV20-1

cdr3_aa: CASSVRLAAEQFF
d_call: TRBD2
v_call: TRBV6-4

cdr3_aa: CASSLRLAGGAQETQYF
d_call: TRBD2
v_call: TRBV7-8

cdr3_aa: CASSLGSGGSYEQYF
d_call: NA
v_call: TRBV7-2

cdr3_aa: CASSWTGGNEQYF
d_call: TRBD1
v_call: TRBV5-1

cdr3_aa: CASSPEGGLQETQYF
d_call: NA
v_call: TRBV4-2

cdr3_aa: CSAMGGTQVGNTIYF
d_call: NA
v_call: TRBV20-1

cdr3_aa: CASSQALLGSGELFF
d_call: NA
v_call: TRBV4-2

cdr3_aa: CASSMRLAGDTQYF
d_call: TRBD2
v_call: TRBV19

cdr3_aa: CASRKAGGLDTQYF
d_call: TRBD2
v_call: TRBV12-3/TRBV12-4

cdr3_aa: CASSSLPSARKETQYF
d_call: NA
v_call: TRBV6-2/TRBV6-3

cdr3_aa: CASSEYPGGSPLHF
d_call: TRBD1
v_call: TRBV6-1

cdr3_aa: CASRELRNGGGYTF
d_call: NA
v_call: TRBV2

cdr3_aa: CASSLSGQAFF
d_call: NA
v_call: TRBV27

cdr3_aa: CASSVGTSGRAWSYNEQFF
d_call: TRBD2
v_call: TRBV9